This entry lists 2 T cell receptor beta chains sequenced from one sample in a study of T cells after posttransplantation cyclophosphamide. The data were produced by immunoSEQ multiplex PCR, yet TCRdb's version contains in-frame clones alone and is incomplete. The repertoire consists of 9,500 to 15,000 clones, none detected only once. A marrow graft followed busulfan-fludarabine conditioning, with cyclophosphamide on days +3 and +4. The sequences come from PBMCs, collected after allogeneic stem cell transplant with posttransplant cyclophosphamide. The receptors here all came from a female patient aged 35 to 55 who received an allogeneic stem cell transplant from a related donor, was CMV-positive, and had acute GVHD only. T cells may partly derive from the graft donor.

The sample holds many counts of this clone. This chain uses TRBV9 with TRBJ1-2; D is possibly TRBD1 (5 bases). CDR3 length: 16 residues. Germline-derived CDR1 and CDR2 are SGDLS and YYNGEE. Trimming removed 5 bases at V and 0 bases at J, with 17 bases between. The CDR3 sequence is CASRVGEGPTNYGYTF. CDR3 DNA sequence: TGTGCCAGCAGGGTCGGGGAGGGGCCGACTAACTATGGCTACACCTTC. The whole variable domain, filled in from reference TRBV9 and TRBJ1-2, reads DSGVTQTPKHLITATGQRVTLRCSPRSGDLSVYWYQQSLDQGLQFLIQYYNGEERAKGNILERFSAQQFPDLHSELNLSSLELGDSALYFCASRVGEGPTNYGYTFGSGTRLTVV.

This clone was observed many times. This rearrangement joins TRBV7-9 to TRBJ1-3; 8 nucleotides agree with TRBD1. CDR1 SEHNR and CDR2 FQNEAQ come from the germline V gene (reference sequence). V dropped 2 bases and J dropped 3; count of bases not matched to a gene: 9. This CDR3 has 17 amino acids. For the CDR3, the DNA is TGTGCCAGCAGCTTACTATCATCCAGGGGGCTTGGAAACACCATATATTTT. Protein sequence: CASSLLSSRGLGNTIYF.